This T cell receptor (beta chain) was captured in a study of T cell responses to AZD1222 COVID-19 vaccine. The germline V gene encodes CDR1 LNHDA and CDR2 SQIVND (reference sequence). There are 14 residues in the CDR3. The ends were cut back, 7 bases at V and 6 bases at J, with 18 bases in the middle. Points on this clone: Its matching antigen is unknown.

Only in-frame clones appear in the TCRdb table, and some are missing; sequencing was by immunoSEQ multiplex PCR. Of approximately 73,000 clones in the sample, about four fifths are singletons; the top ten hold 8% to 10%. Study results and caveats: At baseline, just a handful of AZD1222 recipients tested seropositive. Most donors were white British and more were female, and clonal diversity was possibly underestimated. Spike-specific TCR breadth and depth grew following two AZD1222 doses.

The input for sequencing was peripheral blood, taken on day 0 of AZD1222 vaccination. The sequence was collected from an adult in good health. This chain joins TRBV19 and TRBJ1-1; D ambiguous. The CDR3 here is CASNYSGRKSEAFF. In DNA form, the CDR3 reads TGTGCCAGTAATTATTCGGGCAGAAAGTCTGAAGCTTTCTTT.